This T cell receptor (beta chain) stems from a study of cytotoxic CD8 clonotypes in ibrutinib-treated CLL. TCRdb's copy holds only in-frame clones and misses some; the assay was immunoSEQ multiplex PCR. The table lists about 130,000 clones, 76% of them singletons. V lost 2 bases and J lost 4; bases outside the gene matches: 4. Germline V gene lookup returns CDR1 SGHNT and CDR2 YENEEA. The CDR3 has 14 amino acids. The sequences come from PBMCs, collected after 24 months of ibrutinib treatment. The chain couples TRBV11-3 to TRBJ1-1, with 7 bases that match TRBD1. This receptor was obtained from a human donor with chronic lymphocytic leukemia. CDR3 coding DNA: TGTGCCAGCAGCTTACAGGGGGGTGTCACTGAAGCTTTCTTT. It is translated as CASSLQGGVTEAFF.